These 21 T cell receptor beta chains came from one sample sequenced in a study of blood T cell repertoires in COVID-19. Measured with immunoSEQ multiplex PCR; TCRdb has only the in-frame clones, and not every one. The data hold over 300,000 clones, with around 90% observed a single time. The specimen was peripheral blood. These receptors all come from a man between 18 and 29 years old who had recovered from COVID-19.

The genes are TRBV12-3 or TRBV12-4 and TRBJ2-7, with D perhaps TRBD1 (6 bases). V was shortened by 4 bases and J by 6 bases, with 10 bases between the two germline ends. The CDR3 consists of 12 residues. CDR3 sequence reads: CASSYDRLEQYF. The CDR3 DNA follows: TGTGCCAGCAGTTATGACAGGCTCGAGCAGTACTTC.

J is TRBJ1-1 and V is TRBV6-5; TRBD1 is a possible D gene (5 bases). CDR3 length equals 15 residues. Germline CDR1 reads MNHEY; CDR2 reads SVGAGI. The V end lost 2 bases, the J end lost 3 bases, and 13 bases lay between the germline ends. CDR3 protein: CASSYGGLRDTEAFF. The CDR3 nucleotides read TGTGCCAGCAGTTACGGGGGGTTGAGGGACACTGAAGCTTTCTTT.

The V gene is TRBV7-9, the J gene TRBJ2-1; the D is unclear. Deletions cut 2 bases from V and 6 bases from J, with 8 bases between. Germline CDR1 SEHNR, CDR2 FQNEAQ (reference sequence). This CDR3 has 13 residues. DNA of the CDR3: TGTGCCAGCAGCTTACCACTTCGCAATGAGCAGTTCTTC. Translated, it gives CASSLPLRNEQFF.

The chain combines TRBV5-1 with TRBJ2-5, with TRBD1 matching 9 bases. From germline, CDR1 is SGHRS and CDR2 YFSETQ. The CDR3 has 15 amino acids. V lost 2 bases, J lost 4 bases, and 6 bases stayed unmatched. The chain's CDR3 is CASSFYRGQGETQYF. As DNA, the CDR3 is TGCGCCAGCAGCTTTTACAGGGGGCAGGGAGAGACCCAGTACTTC.

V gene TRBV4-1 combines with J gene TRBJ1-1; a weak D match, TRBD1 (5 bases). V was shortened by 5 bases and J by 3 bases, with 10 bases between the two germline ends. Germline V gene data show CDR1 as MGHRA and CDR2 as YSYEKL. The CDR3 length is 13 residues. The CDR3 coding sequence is TGCGCCAGCAGCTCAGACAGAGACACTGAAGCTTTCTTT. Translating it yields CASSSDRDTEAFF.

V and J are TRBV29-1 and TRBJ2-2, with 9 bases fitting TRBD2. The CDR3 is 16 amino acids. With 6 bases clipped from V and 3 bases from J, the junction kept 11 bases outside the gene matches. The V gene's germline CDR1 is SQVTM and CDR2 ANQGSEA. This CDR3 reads CSVGIAGEGDTGELFF. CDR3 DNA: TGCAGCGTAGGGATAGCGGGAGAAGGGGACACCGGGGAGCTGTTTTTT.

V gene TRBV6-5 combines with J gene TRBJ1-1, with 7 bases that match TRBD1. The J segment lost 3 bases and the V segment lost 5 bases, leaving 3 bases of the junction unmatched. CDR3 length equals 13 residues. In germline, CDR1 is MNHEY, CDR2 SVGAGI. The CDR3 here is CASSQGTDTEAFF. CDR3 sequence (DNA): TGTGCCAGCAGTCAGGGGACAGACACTGAAGCTTTCTTT.

CDR3 protein: CASSPRQVRYEQYF. The CDR3 region has the DNA TGTGCCAGCAGCCCCCGACAGGTACGGTACGAGCAGTACTTC. The genes are TRBV7-8 and TRBJ2-7, with a tentative D call TRBD1 (6 bases). CDR1 is SGHVS, CDR2 FQNEAQ, per germline. This CDR3 is 14 amino acids long. With 5 bases removed from V and 4 bases from J, the gap between germline ends came to 15 bases. The full variable domain, completed using reference TRBV7-8 and TRBJ2-7, is GAGVSQSPRYKVAKRGQDVALRCDPISGHVSLFWYQQALGQGPEFLTYFQNEAQLDKSGLPSDRFFAERPEGSVSTLKIQRTQQEDSAVYLCASSPRQVRYEQYFGPGTRLTVT.

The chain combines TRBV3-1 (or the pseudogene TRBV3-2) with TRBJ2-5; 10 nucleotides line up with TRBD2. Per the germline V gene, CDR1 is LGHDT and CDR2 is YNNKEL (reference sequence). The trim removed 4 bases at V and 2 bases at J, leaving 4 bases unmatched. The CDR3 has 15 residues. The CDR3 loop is CASSRTSGVQETQYF. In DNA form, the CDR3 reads TGTGCCAGCAGCCGCACTAGCGGGGTACAAGAGACCCAGTACTTC.

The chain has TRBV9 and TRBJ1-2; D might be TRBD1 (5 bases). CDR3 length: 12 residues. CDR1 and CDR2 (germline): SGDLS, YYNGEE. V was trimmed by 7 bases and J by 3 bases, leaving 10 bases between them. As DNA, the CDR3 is TGTGCCAGCCCTCGCAGGGACTATGGCTACACCTTC. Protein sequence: CASPRRDYGYTF.

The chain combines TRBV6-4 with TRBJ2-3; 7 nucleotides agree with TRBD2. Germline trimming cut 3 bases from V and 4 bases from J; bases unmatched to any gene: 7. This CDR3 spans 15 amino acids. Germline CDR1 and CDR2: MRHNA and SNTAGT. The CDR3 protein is CASSEGGYPADTQYF. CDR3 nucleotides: TGTGCCAGCAGTGAGGGAGGGTATCCAGCAGATACGCAGTATTTT.

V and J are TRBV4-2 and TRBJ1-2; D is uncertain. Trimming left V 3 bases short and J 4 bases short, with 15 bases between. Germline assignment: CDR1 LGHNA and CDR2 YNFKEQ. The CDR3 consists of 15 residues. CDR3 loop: CASSQERVEGYGYTF. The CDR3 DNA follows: TGTGCCAGCAGCCAGGAGAGGGTCGAGGGCTATGGCTACACCTTC.

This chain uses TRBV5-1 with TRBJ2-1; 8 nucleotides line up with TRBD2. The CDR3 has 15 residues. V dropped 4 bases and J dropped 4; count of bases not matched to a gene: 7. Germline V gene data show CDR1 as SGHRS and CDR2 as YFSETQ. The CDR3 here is CASSEPGGGYNEQFF. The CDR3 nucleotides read TGCGCCAGCAGCGAGCCCGGCGGGGGGTACAATGAGCAGTTCTTC. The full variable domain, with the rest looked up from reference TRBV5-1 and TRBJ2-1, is KAGVTQTPRYLIKTRGQQVTLSCSPISGHRSVSWYQQTPGQGLQFLFEYFSETQRNKGNFPGRFSGRQFSNSRSEMNVSTLELGDSALYLCASSEPGGGYNEQFFGPGTRLTVL.

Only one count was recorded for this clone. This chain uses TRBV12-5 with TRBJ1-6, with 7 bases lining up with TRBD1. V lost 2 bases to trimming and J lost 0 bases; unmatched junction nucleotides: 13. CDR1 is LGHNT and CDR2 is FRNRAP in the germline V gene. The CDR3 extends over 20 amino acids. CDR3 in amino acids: CASGLFSGQQFSSYNSPLHF. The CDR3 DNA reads TGTGCTAGTGGTTTGTTCTCGGGACAGCAATTCAGCTCCTATAATTCACCCCTCCACTTT.

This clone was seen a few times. The CDR3 sequence: CASSMTGGTDSPLHF. The CDR3 DNA reads TGTGCCAGCAGTATGACAGGGGGCACCGATTCACCCCTCCACTTT. The chain couples TRBV11-1 to TRBJ1-6; 10 nucleotides align to TRBD1. With 6 bases clipped from V and 8 bases from J, the junction kept 7 bases outside the gene matches. The germline V gene encodes CDR1 SGHAT and CDR2 FQDESV (reference sequence). The CDR3 runs 15 residues.

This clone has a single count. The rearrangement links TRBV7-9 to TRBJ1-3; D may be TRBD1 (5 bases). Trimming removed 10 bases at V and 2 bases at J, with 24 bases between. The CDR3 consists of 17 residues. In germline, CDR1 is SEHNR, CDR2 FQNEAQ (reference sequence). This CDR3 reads CATGGFSRVRTGNTIYF. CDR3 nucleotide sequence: TGTGCCACGGGGGGGTTTTCTAGGGTCCGGACTGGAAACACCATATATTTT.

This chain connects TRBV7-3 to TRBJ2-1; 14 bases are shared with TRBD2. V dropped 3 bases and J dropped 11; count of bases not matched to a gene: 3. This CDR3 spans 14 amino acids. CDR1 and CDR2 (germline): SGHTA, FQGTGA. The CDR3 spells CASSFGTSGSKQFF. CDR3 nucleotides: TGTGCCAGCAGCTTTGGGACTAGCGGGAGTAAGCAGTTCTTC.

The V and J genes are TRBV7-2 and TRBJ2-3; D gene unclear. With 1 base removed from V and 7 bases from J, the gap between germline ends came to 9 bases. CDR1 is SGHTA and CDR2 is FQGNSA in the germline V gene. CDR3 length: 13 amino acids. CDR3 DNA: TGTGCCAGCAGCTTAGATTCCGACTATACGCAGTATTTT. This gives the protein CASSLDSDYTQYF.

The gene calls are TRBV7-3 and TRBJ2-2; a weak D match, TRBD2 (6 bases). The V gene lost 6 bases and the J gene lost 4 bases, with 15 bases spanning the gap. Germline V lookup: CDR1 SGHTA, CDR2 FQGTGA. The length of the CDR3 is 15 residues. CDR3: CASRALGGGTGELFF. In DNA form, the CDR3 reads TGTGCCAGCAGGGCCCTGGGGGGTGGCACCGGGGAGCTGTTTTTT.

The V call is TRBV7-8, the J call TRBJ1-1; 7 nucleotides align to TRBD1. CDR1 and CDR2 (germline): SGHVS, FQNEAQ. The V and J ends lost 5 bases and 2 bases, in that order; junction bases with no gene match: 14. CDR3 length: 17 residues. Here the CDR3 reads CASSHPQGQRTNTEAFF. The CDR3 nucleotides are TGTGCCAGCAGCCATCCCCAGGGACAGAGAACAAACACTGAAGCTTTCTTT. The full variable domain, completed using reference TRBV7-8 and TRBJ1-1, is GAGVSQSPRYKVAKRGQDVALRCDPISGHVSLFWYQQALGQGPEFLTYFQNEAQLDKSGLPSDRFFAERPEGSVSTLKIQRTQQEDSAVYLCASSHPQGQRTNTEAFFGQGTRLTVV.

The DNA for the CDR3 is TGCGCCAGCAGCCGGGTCTCGGGATCCTTTAATGAAAAACTGTTTTTT. Translation gives CASSRVSGSFNEKLFF. J is TRBJ1-4 and V is TRBV4-1, with D hard to call. CDR1 is MGHRA, CDR2 YSYEKL, per germline. CDR3 size: 16 residues. The V end lost 4 bases, the J end lost 4 bases, and 16 bases lay between the germline ends.